This T cell receptor beta chain emerged from a study of T cells in Graves' hyperthyroidism and ophthalmopathy. About the research overall: Prior to any treatment, at the point of initial diagnosis, peripheral blood was collected. Study-wide results and caveats: Most thyroid clonotypes with frequency above 0.001 were detected in blood.

Investigators excluded patients with uncontrolled infection, other autoimmune disease, pregnancy or lactation. Diagnoses were established using clinical symptoms, serum thyroxine and TRAb, thyroid ultrasound and orbital computed tomography. TCR beta CDR3 region amplification was performed from RNA transcripts. The TCR CDR3 was amplified in a first-round RT-PCR using the HTBI primer set. TCRdb analysed the multiplex PCR reads with MiXCR anew, one entry per CDR3 protein. The sample carries some 210,000 distinct CDR3 sequences, more than 15% recorded once. Germline V gene lookup returns CDR1 MNHEY and CDR2 SMNVEV (reference sequence). CDR3 size: 15 residues. V dropped 3 bases and J dropped 6 bases, with 12 bases sitting between them. This clonotype was detected only a few times. Its antigen is still unknown.

The source is a man between 50 and 59 years old with Graves' hyperthyroidism. This chain connects TRBV27 to TRBJ1-6; no reliable D call. Sequencing was performed on blood. Here the CDR3 DNA reads TGTGCCAGCAGTTTTGATTCGTTCAGTAATTCACCCCTCCACTTT. Protein product: CASSFDSFSNSPLHF.